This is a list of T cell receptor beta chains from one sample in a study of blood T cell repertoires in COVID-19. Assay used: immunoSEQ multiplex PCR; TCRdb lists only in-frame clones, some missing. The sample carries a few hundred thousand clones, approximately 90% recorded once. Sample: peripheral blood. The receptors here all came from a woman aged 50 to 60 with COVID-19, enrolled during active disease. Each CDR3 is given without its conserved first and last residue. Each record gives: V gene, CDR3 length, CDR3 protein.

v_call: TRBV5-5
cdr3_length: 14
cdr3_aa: ASSLAGGWNTDTQY

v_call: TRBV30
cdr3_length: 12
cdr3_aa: ACRDSTYNSPLH

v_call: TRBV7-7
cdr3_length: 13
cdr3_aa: ASSRLAGGFDEQF

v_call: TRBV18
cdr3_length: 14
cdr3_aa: ASSPGLASNTGELF

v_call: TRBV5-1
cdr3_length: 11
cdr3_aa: ASGSGSSYEQY

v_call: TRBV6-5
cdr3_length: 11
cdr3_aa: ASSRLVGYEQY

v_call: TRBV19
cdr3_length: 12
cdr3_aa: ASSSRAGQETQY

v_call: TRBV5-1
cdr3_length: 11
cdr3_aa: ASSFGGSSEAF

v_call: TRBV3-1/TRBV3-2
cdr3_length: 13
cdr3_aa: ASSHQARNKETQY

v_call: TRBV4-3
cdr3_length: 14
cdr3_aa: ASSPLAGWAYNEQF

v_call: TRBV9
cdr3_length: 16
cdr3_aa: ASSPTSGSFPPLGTQY

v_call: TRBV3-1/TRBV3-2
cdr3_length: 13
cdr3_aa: ASSQARGWTDTQY

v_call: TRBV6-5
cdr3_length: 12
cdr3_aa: ASRPRAGAGEQF

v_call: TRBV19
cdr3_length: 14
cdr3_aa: ASGNARPTSTDTQY

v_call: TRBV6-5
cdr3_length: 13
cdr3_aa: ASRLAESSYNEQF

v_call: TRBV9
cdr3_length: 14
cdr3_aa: ASRATGTGTYNEQF

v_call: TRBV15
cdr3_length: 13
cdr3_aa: ATSGRDSLNQPQH

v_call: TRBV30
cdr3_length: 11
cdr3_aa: AWSWDLAYEQY

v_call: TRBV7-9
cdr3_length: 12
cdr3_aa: ASSVTDSNQPQH

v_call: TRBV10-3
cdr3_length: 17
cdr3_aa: AISGGDGTSGTYQETQY

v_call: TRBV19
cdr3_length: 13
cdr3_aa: ASSIDSGANYGYT

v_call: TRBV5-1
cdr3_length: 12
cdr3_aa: ASSRLAGDNEQF

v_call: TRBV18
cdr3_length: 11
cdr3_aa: ASSAGTNEKLF

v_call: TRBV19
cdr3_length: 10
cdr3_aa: ASSIIGTEAF

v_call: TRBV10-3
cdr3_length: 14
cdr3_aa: AINKEGDRVYNEQF

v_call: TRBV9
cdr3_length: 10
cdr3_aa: ASSTGGDIQY

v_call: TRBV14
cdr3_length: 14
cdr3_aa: ASSPRLLSSYNEQF

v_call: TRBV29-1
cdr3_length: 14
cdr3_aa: SVEAGTGFGGYGYT

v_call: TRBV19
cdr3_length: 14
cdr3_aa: ASIGLAGGNTGELF

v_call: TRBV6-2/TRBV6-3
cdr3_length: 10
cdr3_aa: ASSLNYNEQF

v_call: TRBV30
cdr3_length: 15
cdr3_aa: AWGATPTDSSGNTIY

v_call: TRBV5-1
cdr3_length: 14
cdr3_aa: ASSPTRGAGGGELF

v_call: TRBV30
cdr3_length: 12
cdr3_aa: AWSAGTLWDTQY

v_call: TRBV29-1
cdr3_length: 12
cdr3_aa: SVGTSGSTDTQY

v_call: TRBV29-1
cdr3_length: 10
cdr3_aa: SVTGSNTEAF

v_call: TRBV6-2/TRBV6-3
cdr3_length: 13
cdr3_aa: ASSYARTGANVLT

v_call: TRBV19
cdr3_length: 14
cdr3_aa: ASSAESGQTQLWAF

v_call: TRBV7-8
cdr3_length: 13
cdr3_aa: ASRGTGTGTDTQY

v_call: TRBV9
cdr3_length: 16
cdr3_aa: ASSFGGLHDLFPYEQY

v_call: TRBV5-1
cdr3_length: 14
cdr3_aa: ASSLAIAGGTGELF

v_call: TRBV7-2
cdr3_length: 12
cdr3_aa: ASSLAATGDYYT

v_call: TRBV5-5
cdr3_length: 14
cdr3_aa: ASSLGARGSYNEQF

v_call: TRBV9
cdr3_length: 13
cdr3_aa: ASSPGDRAVPEAF

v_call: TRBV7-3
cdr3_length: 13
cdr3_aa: ASSPPAGGYNEQF

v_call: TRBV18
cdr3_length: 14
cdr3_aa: ASSPGDSAIQETQY

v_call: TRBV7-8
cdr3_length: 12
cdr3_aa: ASSPDRGTDTQY

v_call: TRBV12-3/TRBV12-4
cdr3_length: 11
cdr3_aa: AMGLAGVNEQF

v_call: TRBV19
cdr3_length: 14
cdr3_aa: ASRRLAGRSGDTQY

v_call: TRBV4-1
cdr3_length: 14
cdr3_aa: ASSPTERGIAYEQY